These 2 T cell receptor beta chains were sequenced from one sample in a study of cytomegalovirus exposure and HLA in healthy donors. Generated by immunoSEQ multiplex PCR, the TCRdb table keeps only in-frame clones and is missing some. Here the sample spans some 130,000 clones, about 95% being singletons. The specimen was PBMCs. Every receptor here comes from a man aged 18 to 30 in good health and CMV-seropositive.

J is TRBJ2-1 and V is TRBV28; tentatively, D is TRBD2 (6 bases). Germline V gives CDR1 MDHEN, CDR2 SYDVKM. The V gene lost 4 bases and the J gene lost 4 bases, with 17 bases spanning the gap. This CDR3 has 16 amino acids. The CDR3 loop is CASSSVPGVVYNEQFF. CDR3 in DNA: TGTGCCAGCAGTTCAGTACCGGGAGTCGTTTACAATGAGCAGTTCTTC.

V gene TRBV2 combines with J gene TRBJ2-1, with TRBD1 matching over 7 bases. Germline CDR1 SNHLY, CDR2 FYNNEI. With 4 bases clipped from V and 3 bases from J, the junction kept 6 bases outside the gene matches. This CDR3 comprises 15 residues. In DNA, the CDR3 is TGTGCCAGCAGTGTTGGCAGGGGGAGCTACAATGAGCAGTTCTTC. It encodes CASSVGRGSYNEQFF.